This T cell receptor beta chain was recovered during a study of blood T cell repertoires in COVID-19. The CDR3 totals 14 residues. CDR1 and CDR2 from the germline V gene are LNHDA and SQIVND (reference sequence). V was shortened by 7 bases and J by 2 bases, with 12 bases between the two germline ends. Generated by immunoSEQ multiplex PCR, the TCRdb table keeps only in-frame clones and is missing some. This sample has a few hundred thousand clones; about nine tenths occur once, and the top ten carry about 4.1%. The V gene is TRBV19, the J gene TRBJ2-1; a possible D gene is TRBD1 (6 bases). The receptor comes from a man aged 60 to 69 who had recovered from COVID-19. The sample taken for sequencing was peripheral blood. CDR3 sequence: CASNPGVAYNEQFF. The CDR3, as DNA: TGTGCCAGTAACCCAGGGGTAGCCTACAATGAGCAGTTCTTC.